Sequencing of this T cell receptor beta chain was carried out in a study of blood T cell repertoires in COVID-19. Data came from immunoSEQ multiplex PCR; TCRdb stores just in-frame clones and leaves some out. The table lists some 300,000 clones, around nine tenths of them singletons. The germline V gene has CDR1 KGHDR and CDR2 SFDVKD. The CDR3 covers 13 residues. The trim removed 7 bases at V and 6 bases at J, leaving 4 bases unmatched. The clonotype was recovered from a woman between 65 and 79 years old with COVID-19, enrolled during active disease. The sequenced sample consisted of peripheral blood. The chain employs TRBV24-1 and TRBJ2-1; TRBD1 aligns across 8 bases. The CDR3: CATRQGEINEQFF. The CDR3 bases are TGTGCCACCAGACAGGGGGAAATCAATGAGCAGTTCTTC.